The rows below give T cell receptor beta chains drawn from one sample of a study of PD-1 blockade in classical Hodgkin lymphoma. The assay was immunoSEQ multiplex PCR, and TCRdb's table has in-frame clones only and misses some. The sample carries approximately 50,000 clones, approximately 70% recorded once. The starting material was peripheral blood mononuclear cells (PBMCs), obtained before the second cycle of nivolumab. The receptor set was obtained from a human donor with classical Hodgkin lymphoma. Each CDR3 is given with its conserved first and last residue. The order of the fields is clone size, D gene, J gene, V gene, CDR3 protein, CDR3 DNA. D genes are given only for firm matches. Clone sizes are given selectively: once, few, many, or a class where the clone is expanded.

.,.,TRBJ2-2,TRBV28,CASRSGAFDTGELFF,TGTGCCAGCAGGAGCGGAGCCTTTGACACCGGGGAGCTGTTTTTT
few,.,TRBJ1-6,TRBV6-5,CASTGAFNSPLHF,TGTGCCAGCACAGGGGCCTTTAATTCACCCCTCCACTTT
many,TRBD2,TRBJ2-2,TRBV19,CASSSLAGGTGELFF,TGTGCCAGTAGTTCTCTAGCGGGGGGCACCGGGGAGCTGTTTTTT
.,.,TRBJ2-7,TRBV28,CASSFLSGQGGAQQYF,TGTGCCAGCAGTTTTTTGAGTGGGCAGGGGGGCGCCCAGCAGTACTTC
few,.,TRBJ2-1,TRBV19,CASSTLFGPFNEQFF,TGTGCCAGTAGTACCCTCTTTGGACCGTTCAATGAGCAGTTCTTC
medium-sized,.,TRBJ1-1,TRBV7-3,CASSLGQRNTEAFF,TGTGCCAGCAGCTTAGGGCAGCGGAACACTGAAGCTTTCTTT
.,.,TRBJ2-1,TRBV5-1,CASSPMGSSYNEQFF,TGCGCCAGCAGCCCTATGGGAAGCTCCTACAATGAGCAGTTCTTC
.,TRBD1,TRBJ1-2,TRBV13,CASSLVSGTGLFSGYTF,TGTGCCAGCAGCTTAGTCTCCGGGACAGGACTTTTCAGTGGCTACACCTTC
.,TRBD2,TRBJ2-3,TRBV7-9,CASSRGLAGADTQYF,TGTGCCAGCAGCCGAGGACTAGCGGGAGCGGATACGCAGTATTTT
.,.,TRBJ2-7,TRBV9,CASSVGVLSYEQYF,TGTGCCAGCAGCGTTGGGGTTCTCTCCTACGAGCAGTACTTC
.,.,TRBJ2-2,TRBV30,CAWSSSNTGELFF,TGTGCCTGGAGTAGTTCGAACACCGGGGAGCTGTTTTTT
.,.,TRBJ2-3,TRBV9,CASSAGGHREDTQYF,TGTGCCAGCAGCGCAGGGGGGCACCGCGAAGATACGCAGTATTTT
.,TRBD1,TRBJ1-6,TRBV7-3,CASSLKTGDSPLHF,TGTGCCAGCAGCTTAAAGACAGGGGATTCACCCCTCCACTTT